The entry below describes one T cell receptor (beta chain). The antigen is unknown. A clone one base away is much larger, so this may be a read error. The data derive from a study of CD8+CD57+ T cells in acquired aplastic anemia. The wider study: Sorted CD4+ and CD8+ cells yielded DNA averaging around 3.2 ug. There were about 10.8 million reads, on average, for CD4+ cells from healthy donors. Study-level results: Significance was not reached for CD8+ Simpson's diversity between patients and controls. A set of twenty-nine CD8+ CDR3 sequences was shared between patients and controls, and these sequences appeared highly expressed in patients.

Germline CDR1 DFQATT, CDR2 SNEGSKA (reference sequence). The CDR3 covers 16 residues. Losses at the gene ends were 2 bases for V and 5 bases for J; bases not matched to a gene: 10. Genomic DNA, the template, was used for profiling of the TCR beta VDJ and CDR3. TCRdb passed the reads through MiXCR, listing each CDR3 protein once. The sample records 100,000 to 120,000 distinct CDR3 sequences, approximately 48% being singletons. This sequence was found in a human donor in good health, serving as a control. This chain connects TRBV20-1 to TRBJ2-3, with 10 bases fitting TRBD2. The sample comprised sorted CD4+, CD8+, or CD8+CD57+ T cells (not recorded which) from PBMCs. The CDR3, as DNA: TGCAGTGCTAGACGCCTAAGCGGGGGGGCACAAGATACGCAGTATTTT. Translating it yields CSARRLSGGAQDTQYF.